These 8 T cell receptor beta chains originate from one sample sequenced in a study of blood T cell repertoires in COVID-19. Here immunoSEQ multiplex PCR was the method, and the copy in TCRdb shows in-frame clones only, minus some. The table includes some 490,000 clones, approximately 90% detected once. Sequencing used PBMCs or T cells enriched from blood (not recorded which). Receptors were obtained from an older woman who had recovered from COVID-19.

This rearrangement joins TRBV11-2 to TRBJ2-7, with 9 bases that match TRBD2. The V segment lost 3 bases and the J segment 0 bases; nucleotides outside the gene matches: 6. The CDR3 contains 16 residues. Germline loops: CDR1 SGHAT, CDR2 FQNNGV. This chain's CDR3 is CASSFWPSGVSYEQYF. The CDR3 nucleotides are TGTGCCAGCAGCTTTTGGCCTAGCGGGGTCTCCTACGAGCAGTACTTC. The full variable domain, completed using reference TRBV11-2 and TRBJ2-7, is EAGVAQSPRYKIIEKRQSVAFWCNPISGHATLYWYQQILGQGPKLLIQFQNNGVVDDSQLPKDRFSAERLKGVDSTLKIQPAKLEDSAVYLCASSFWPSGVSYEQYFGPGTRLTVT.

J is TRBJ2-2 and V is TRBV4-1, with a possible D match to TRBD1 (6 bases). Trimming took 5 bases from V and 4 from J, leaving 17 bases between them. CDR1 is MGHRA, CDR2 YSYEKL, per germline. The CDR3 covers 16 residues. This chain's CDR3 is CASSLIPGQPTGELFF. CDR3 nucleotide sequence: TGCGCCAGCAGCTTGATACCGGGACAACCCACCGGGGAGCTGTTTTTT.

The rearrangement uses TRBV6-6 and TRBJ2-5; D is undetermined. The V gene lost 7 bases and the J gene lost 0 bases, with 18 bases spanning the gap. Germline CDR1 reads MNHNY; CDR2 reads SVGAGI (reference sequence). CDR3 length equals 16 residues. The CDR3 DNA reads as TGTGCCAGCAATCCGACTGATGGATCAGACCAAGAGACCCAGTACTTC. It specifies CASNPTDGSDQETQYF.

This clone appeared a few times. The chain joins TRBV7-9 to TRBJ1-6; no clear D gene. In germline, CDR1 is SEHNR, CDR2 FQNEAQ (reference sequence). The CDR3 is 15 residues long. V was trimmed by 1 base and J by 8 bases, leaving 12 bases between them. For the CDR3, the DNA is TGTGCCAGCAGCTTAGTGCTTCGCCGGGATTCACCCCTCCACTTT. Its protein product is CASSLVLRRDSPLHF.

The chain recombines TRBV29-1 with TRBJ1-2; the D gene is possibly TRBD1 (5 bases). Germline V gene lookup returns CDR1 SQVTM and CDR2 ANQGSEA. The V and J ends lost 6 bases and 1 base respectively, with 9 bases between them. The CDR3 length is 12 residues. CDR3 sequence reads: CSVGDSNYGYTF. As DNA, the CDR3 is TGCAGCGTCGGAGACAGTAACTATGGCTACACCTTC.

This clone came up once. The V gene is TRBV11-3, the J gene TRBJ2-3; the D gene is possibly TRBD2 (5 bases). The germline V and J ends were trimmed by 6 bases and 4 bases, with 17 bases remaining between them. The CDR3 runs 15 residues. From germline, CDR1 is SGHNT and CDR2 YENEEA. The CDR3 loop reads CASSPRGQAADTQYF. The DNA for the CDR3 is TGTGCCAGCAGTCCCCGCGGGCAGGCGGCAGATACGCAGTATTTT.

This chain joins TRBV18 and TRBJ2-7; TRBD1 matches 9 bases. Germline CDR1 reads KGHSH; CDR2 reads LQKENI. There are 14 residues in the CDR3. V trimming: 6 bases; J trimming: 4 bases; junction bases outside the gene matches: 7. The CDR3 region is CASSAGTGTYEQYV. The CDR3 nucleotides read TGTGCCAGCTCCGCCGGGACAGGGACATACGAGCAGTACGTC.

The chain links TRBV5-4 to TRBJ2-1; 13 bases fit TRBD2. The CDR3 sequence is 17 residues long. The V gene's germline CDR1 is SGHNT and CDR2 YYREEE (reference sequence). Trimming cost V 0 bases and J 5 bases; bases outside gene matches: 5. In DNA, the CDR3 is TGTGCCAGCAGCTTGGCGGGACTAGCGGGGAGTAACAATGAGCAGTTCTTC. Translation: CASSLAGLAGSNNEQFF.